This entry lists 3 T cell receptor beta chains sequenced from one sample in a study of T cells in Graves' hyperthyroidism and ophthalmopathy. RNA transcripts provided the source from which TCR beta CDR3 regions were amplified. HTBI primers were used for first-round RT-PCR of the TCR CDR3. TCRdb re-derived calls from the multiplex PCR reads in MiXCR, one entry per CDR3 protein. The table has more than 350,000 distinct CDR3 sequences, 17% seen once. Sequencing was done on a sample of blood. The receptors stem from a woman in her 30s with Graves' hyperthyroidism that later progressed to Graves' ophthalmopathy.

This clonotype was seen repeatedly, ten times or more. The J gene is TRBJ2-1, the V gene TRBV20-1; 8 bases match TRBD2. Germline V gene lookup returns CDR1 DFQATT and CDR2 SNEGSKA (reference sequence). The CDR3 contains 16 residues. Losses at the gene ends were 3 bases for V and 7 bases for J; bases not matched to a gene: 14. The DNA of the CDR3 is TGCAGTGCTAGTTTCGGGGCGGGAGGTCAGGGGAATGAGCAGTTCTTC. It encodes CSASFGAGGQGNEQFF.

This chain connects TRBV4-1 to TRBJ2-5; 11 bases map to TRBD2. The CDR3 is made up of 17 amino acids. With V trimmed by 4 bases and J by 0 bases, 7 bases remained unmatched. The V gene's germline CDR1 is MGHRA and CDR2 YSYEKL. The DNA of the CDR3 is TGCGCCAGCAGCCGACAGACTAGCGGGGTGTACCAAGAGACCCAGTACTTC. This translates into CASSRQTSGVYQETQYF.

This clonotype showed up many times. This chain uses TRBV20-1 with TRBJ2-1; D unresolved. The CDR3 runs 13 residues. Trimming stripped 5 bases from V and 6 bases from J, with 14 bases between. CDR1 DFQATT and CDR2 SNEGSKA come from the germline V gene (reference sequence). CDR3 in DNA: TGCAGTGCTCCCAAGTCAACCGTCAATGAGCAGTTCTTC. It translates to CSAPKSTVNEQFF.